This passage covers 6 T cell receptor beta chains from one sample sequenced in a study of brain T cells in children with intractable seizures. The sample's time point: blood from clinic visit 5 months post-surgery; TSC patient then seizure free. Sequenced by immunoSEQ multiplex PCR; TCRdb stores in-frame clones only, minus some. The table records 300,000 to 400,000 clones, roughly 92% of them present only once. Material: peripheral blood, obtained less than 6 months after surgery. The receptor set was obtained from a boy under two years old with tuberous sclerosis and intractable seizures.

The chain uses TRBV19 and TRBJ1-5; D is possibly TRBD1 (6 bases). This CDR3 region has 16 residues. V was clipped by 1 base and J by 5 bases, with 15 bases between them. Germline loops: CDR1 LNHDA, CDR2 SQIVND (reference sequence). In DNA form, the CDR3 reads TGTGCCAGTAGTATAGTAACAGGGTGGGAATATCAGCCCCAGCATTTT. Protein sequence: CASSIVTGWEYQPQHF.

The CDR3 loop reads CASSSSIFLGHFYGYTF. Here the CDR3 DNA reads TGTGCCAGCAGCTCTAGTATATTTTTGGGACACTTTTATGGCTACACCTTC. The V gene is TRBV11-2, the J gene TRBJ1-2; a weak D match, TRBD1 (6 bases). Germline V gene lookup returns CDR1 SGHAT and CDR2 FQNNGV. V was trimmed by 4 bases and J by 5 bases, leaving 23 bases between them. This CDR3 has 17 residues.

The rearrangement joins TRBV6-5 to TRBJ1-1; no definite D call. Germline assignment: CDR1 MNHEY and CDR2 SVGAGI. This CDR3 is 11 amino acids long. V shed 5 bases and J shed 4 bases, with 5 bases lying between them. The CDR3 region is CASSPATEAFF. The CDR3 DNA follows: TGTGCCAGCAGTCCCGCCACTGAAGCTTTCTTT.

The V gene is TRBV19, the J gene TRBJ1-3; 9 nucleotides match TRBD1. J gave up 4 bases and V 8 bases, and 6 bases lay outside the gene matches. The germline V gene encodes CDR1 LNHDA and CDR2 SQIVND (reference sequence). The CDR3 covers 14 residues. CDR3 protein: CASLGQGWGNTIYF. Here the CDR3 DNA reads TGTGCCAGTCTGGGACAGGGTTGGGGAAACACCATATATTTT.

CDR3: CASSLAGGYEKLFF. CDR3 in DNA: TGTGCCAGCAGCTTAGCAGGGGGCTATGAAAAACTGTTTTTT. The chain is built from TRBV7-6 and TRBJ1-4; 7 bases match TRBD1. The ends lost 0 bases at V and 6 bases at J; junction bases unmatched: 1. Germline V gives CDR1 SGHVS, CDR2 FNYEAQ. This CDR3 region has 14 residues.

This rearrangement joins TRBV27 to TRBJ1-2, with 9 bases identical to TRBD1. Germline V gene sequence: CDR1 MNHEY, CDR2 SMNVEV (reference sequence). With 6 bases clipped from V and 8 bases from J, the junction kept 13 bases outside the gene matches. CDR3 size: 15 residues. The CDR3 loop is CASSLIGTGRLGYTF. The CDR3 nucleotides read TGTGCCAGCAGCCTAATCGGGACAGGGCGATTAGGCTACACCTTC.